This TCR beta chain stems from a study of blood T cell repertoires in COVID-19. Background on the study: The United States, Italy and Spain supplied acute and convalescent COVID-19 samples.

Per the original data handling: Estimation of nucleated cell counts was performed using reference gene primer amplification. This table comes from immunoSEQ multiplex PCR, and its TCRdb copy is limited to in-frame clones, with some not included. Clone size and V and J calls were adopted from that table, with D and trimming inferred from the DNA. The sample has under 300,000 clones; roughly nine tenths are singletons. Participants' reported clinical history set cohort assignment. This clone was seen once. The CDR3 loop spans 15 amino acids. The V and J ends lost 0 bases and 4 bases respectively, with 11 bases between them. CDR1 is SGHKS, CDR2 YYEKEE, per germline (reference sequence).

The specimen was PBMCs or T cells enriched from blood (not recorded which). This chain uses TRBV5-5 with TRBJ2-1, with D possibly TRBD2 on 5 matching bases. This TCR was sampled from a human donor in a cohort exposed to, infected with or recovered from COVID-19 (not recorded which). The donor label of this sample is uncertain. The CDR3 reads CASSLGLLSYNEQFF. DNA of the CDR3: TGTGCCAGCAGCTTGGGACTACTCTCATACAATGAGCAGTTCTTC.